This is a list of T cell receptor beta chains from one sample in a study of cytomegalovirus exposure and HLA in healthy donors. Clones were sequenced by immunoSEQ multiplex PCR, and TCRdb holds only the in-frame ones, with some missing. The profile shows about 160,000 clones, around 80% of them singletons. Sequencing used PBMCs. All receptors come from a woman between 18 and 29 years old in good health and CMV-seronegative. CDR3s include the opening cysteine and the closing phenylalanine or tryptophan. A D gene is named only where the DNA matches it firmly. Clone size is given for some rows only: seen once, a few or many times, or a class if the clone is expanded.

>-|TRBD2|TRBV6-1|TRBJ2-7
TGTGCCAGCATAGGGACTAGCGGGGGTTCCTACGAGCAGTACTTC
CASIGTSGGSYEQYF
>-|-|TRBV27|TRBJ2-7
TGTGCCAGCAGTTTGAGAAGTAATTTCTACGAGCAGTACTTC
CASSLRSNFYEQYF
>once|TRBD1|TRBV5-6|TRBJ2-7
TGTGCCAGCAGCTTGGGACAGGGTCGCTACGAGCAGTACTTC
CASSLGQGRYEQYF
>-|TRBD2|TRBV18|TRBJ2-7
TGTGCCAGCTCACCGGGACTAGCGGGGCTCCACGAGCAGTACTTC
CASSPGLAGLHEQYF
>-|-|TRBV30|TRBJ2-2
TGTGCCTGGAGTCAAACCGGGGAGCTGTTTTTT
CAWSQTGELFF
>-|-|TRBV9|TRBJ1-4
TGTGCCAGCAGCGTAGGACAGATACCAACTAATGAAAAACTGTTTTTT
CASSVGQIPTNEKLFF
>-|-|TRBV5-1|TRBJ2-7
TGCGCCAGCAGCTTCGAGGTAGGCTACGAGCAGTACTTC
CASSFEVGYEQYF
>few|TRBD2|TRBV6-4|TRBJ2-3
TGTGCCAGCAGTACTAGCGGGGGGTACACAGATACGCAGTATTTT
CASSTSGGYTDTQYF
>-|-|TRBV11-2|TRBJ1-1
TGTGCCAGCAGCTGGAGGGCGGACCAAGCTTTCTTT
CASSWRADQAFF
>-|TRBD2|TRBV11-3|TRBJ2-1
TGTGCCAGCAGCTCGACTAGCGGGGTGCGGGGGGGTGAGCAGTTCTTC
CASSSTSGVRGGEQFF
>once|-|TRBV7-2|TRBJ1-1
TGTGCCAGCAGCTCCCGTCACGGGGGCACTGAAGCTTTCTTT
CASSSRHGGTEAFF
>-|TRBD1|TRBV5-1|TRBJ1-6
TGCGCCAGCAGCTTGGAGGGCAGGGGGGTTTCACCCCTCCACTTT
CASSLEGRGVSPLHF
>-|TRBD1|TRBV7-9|TRBJ1-3
TGTTCCAGCAGCGGGTACTCCGGGACAGGTAACGGAGGAAACACCATATATTTT
CSSSGYSGTGNGGNTIYF
>-|-|TRBV19|TRBJ1-2
TGTGCCAGTAGGCGCAGCGGGGATTGGGGCTACACCTTC
CASRRSGDWGYTF
>-|-|TRBV6-1|TRBJ1-2
TGTGCCAGCAGTTCATATGGCTACACCTTC
CASSSYGYTF
>few|TRBD2|TRBV6-4|TRBJ2-1
TGTGCCAGCAGTGACTTCCAGGGACTAAATGAGCAGTTCTTC
CASSDFQGLNEQFF
>-|-|TRBV18|TRBJ1-2
TGTGCCAGCTCACCACAATTCCCCGGTGGGGAAGCGGATGGCTACACCTTC
CASSPQFPGGEADGYTF